Listed below are T cell receptor beta chains from one sample, sequenced in a study of blood T cell repertoires in COVID-19. Assay used: immunoSEQ multiplex PCR; TCRdb lists only in-frame clones, some missing. The sample carries 130,000 or so clones, around 89% recorded once. The sequenced material came from peripheral blood. Source of these receptors: a human donor in a cohort sampled during active COVID-19. The conserved cysteine and the conserved F or W are not part of the CDR3 here.

V,length,CDR3
TRBV19,11,ASSNSGQETQY
TRBV4-1,14,ASSQRTGGTTDTQY
TRBV18,12,ASSLTGKDTEAF
TRBV14,14,ASSLTLGQGRYEQY
TRBV6-2/TRBV6-3,10,ASSQRTTEQY
TRBV14,13,ASRKTGVNTGELF
TRBV5-1,11,ASSTSSGNTIY
TRBV7-9,12,ASSFQANTGELF
TRBV5-5,14,ASSFILAGSGDTQY
TRBV4-1,12,ASSPSPGSETQY